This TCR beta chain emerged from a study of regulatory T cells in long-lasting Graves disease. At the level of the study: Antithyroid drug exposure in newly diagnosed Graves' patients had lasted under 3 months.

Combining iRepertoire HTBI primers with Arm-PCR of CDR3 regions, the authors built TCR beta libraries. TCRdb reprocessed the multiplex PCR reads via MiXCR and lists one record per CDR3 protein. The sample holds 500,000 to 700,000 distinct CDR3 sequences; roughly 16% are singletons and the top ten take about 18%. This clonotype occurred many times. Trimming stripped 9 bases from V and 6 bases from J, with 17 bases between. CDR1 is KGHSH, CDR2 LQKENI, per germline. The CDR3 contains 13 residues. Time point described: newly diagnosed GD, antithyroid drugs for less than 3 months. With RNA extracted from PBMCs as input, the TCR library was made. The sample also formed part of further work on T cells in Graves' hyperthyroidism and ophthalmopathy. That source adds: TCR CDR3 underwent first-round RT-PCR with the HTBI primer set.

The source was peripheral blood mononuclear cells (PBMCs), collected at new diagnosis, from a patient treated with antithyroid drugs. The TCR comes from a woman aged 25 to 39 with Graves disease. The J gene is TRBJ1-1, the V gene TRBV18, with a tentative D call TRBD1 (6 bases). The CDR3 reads CASTGTLGAEAFF. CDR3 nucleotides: TGTGCCAGTACAGGGACCTTGGGCGCTGAAGCTTTCTTT. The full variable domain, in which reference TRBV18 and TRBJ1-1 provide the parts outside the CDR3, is NAGVMQNPRHLVRRRGQEARLRCSPMKGHSHVYWYRQLPEEGLKFMVYLQKENIIDESGMPKERFSAEFPKEGPSILRIQQVVRGDSAAYFCASTGTLGAEAFFGQGTRLTVV.